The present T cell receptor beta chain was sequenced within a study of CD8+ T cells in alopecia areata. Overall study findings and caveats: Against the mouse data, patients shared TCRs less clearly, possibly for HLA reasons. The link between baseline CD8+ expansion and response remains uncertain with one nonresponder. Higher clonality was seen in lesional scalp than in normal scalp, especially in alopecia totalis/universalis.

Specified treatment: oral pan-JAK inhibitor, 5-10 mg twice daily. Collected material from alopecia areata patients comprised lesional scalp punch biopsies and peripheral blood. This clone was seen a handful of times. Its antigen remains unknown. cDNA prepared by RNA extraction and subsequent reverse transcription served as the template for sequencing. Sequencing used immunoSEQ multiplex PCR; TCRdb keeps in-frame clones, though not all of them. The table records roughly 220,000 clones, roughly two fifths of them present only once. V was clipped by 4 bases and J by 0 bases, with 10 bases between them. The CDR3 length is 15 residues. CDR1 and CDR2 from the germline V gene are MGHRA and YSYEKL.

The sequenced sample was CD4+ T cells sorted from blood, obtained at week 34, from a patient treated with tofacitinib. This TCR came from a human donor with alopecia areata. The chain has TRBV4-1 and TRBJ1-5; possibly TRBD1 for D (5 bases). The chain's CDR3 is CASSRDSYSNQPQHF. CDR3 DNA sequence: TGCGCCAGCAGCCGAGACAGCTATAGCAATCAGCCCCAGCATTTT.